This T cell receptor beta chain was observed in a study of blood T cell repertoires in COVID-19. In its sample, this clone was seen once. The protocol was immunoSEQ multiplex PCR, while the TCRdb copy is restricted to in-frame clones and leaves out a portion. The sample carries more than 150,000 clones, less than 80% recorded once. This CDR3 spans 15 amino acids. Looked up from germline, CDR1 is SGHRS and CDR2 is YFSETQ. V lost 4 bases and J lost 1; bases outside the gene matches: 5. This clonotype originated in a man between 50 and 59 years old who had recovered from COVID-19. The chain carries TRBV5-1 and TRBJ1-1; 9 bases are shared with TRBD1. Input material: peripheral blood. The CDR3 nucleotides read TGCGCCAGCAGCATATCACAGGGGGCGAACACTGAAGCTTTCTTT. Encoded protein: CASSISQGANTEAFF.